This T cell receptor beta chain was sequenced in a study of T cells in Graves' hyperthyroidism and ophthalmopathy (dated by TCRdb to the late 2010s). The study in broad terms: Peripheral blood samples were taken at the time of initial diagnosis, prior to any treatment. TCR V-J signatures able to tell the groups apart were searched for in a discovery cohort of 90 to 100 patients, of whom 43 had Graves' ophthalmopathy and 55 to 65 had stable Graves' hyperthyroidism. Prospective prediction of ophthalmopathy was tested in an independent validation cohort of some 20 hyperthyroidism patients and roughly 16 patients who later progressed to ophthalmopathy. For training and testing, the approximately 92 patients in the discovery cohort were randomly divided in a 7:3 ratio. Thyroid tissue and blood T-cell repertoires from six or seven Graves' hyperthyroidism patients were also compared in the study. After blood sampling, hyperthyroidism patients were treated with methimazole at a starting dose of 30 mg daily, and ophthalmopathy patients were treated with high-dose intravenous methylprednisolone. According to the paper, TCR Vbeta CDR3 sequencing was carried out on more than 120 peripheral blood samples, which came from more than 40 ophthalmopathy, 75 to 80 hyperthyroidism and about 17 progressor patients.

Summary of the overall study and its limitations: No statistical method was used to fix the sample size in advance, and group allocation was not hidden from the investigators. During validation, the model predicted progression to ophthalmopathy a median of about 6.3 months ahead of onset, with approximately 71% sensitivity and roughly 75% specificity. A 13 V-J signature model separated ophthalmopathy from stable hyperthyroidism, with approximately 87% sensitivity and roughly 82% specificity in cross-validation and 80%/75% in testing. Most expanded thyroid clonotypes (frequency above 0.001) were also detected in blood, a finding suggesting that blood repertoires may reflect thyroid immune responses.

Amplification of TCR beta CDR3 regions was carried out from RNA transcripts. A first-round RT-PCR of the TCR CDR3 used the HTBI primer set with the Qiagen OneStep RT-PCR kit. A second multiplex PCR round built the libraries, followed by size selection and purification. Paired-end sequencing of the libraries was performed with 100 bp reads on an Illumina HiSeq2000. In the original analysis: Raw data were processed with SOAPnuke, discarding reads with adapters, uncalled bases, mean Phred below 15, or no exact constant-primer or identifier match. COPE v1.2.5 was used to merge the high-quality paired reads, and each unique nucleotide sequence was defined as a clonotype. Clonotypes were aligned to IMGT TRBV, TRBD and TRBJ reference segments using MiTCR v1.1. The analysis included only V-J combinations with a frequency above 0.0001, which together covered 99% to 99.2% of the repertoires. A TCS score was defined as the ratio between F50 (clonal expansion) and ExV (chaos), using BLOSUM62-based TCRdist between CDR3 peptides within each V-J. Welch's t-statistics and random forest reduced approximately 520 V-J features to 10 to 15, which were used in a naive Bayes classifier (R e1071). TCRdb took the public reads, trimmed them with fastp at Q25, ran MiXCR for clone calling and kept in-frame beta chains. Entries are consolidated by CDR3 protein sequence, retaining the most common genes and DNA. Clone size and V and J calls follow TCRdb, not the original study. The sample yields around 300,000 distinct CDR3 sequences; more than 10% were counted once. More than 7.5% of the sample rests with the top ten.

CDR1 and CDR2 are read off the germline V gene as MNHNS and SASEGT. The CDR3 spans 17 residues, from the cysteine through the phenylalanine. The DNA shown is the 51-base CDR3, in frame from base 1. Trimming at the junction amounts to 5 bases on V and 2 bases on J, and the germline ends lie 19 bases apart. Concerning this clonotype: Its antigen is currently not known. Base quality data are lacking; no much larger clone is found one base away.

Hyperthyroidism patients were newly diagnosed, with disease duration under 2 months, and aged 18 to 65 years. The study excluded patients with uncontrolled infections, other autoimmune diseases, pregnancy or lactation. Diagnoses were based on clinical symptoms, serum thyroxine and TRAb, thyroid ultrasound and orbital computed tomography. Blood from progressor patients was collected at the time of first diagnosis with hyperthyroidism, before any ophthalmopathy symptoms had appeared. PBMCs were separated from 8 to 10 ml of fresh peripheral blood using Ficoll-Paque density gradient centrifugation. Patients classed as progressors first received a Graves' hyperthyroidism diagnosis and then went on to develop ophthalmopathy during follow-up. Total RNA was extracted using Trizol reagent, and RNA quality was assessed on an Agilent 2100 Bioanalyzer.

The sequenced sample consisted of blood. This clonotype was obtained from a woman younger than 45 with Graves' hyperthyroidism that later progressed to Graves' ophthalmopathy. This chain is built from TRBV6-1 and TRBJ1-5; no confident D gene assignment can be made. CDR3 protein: CASSPGGVVGGNQPQHF. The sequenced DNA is TGTGCCAGCAGTCCGGGCGGGGTGGTGGGCGGCAATCAGCCCCAGCATTTT.